A selection of T cell receptor beta chains follows, all from one sample in a study of OX40 agonist ivuxolimab in advanced cancers. Here immunoSEQ multiplex PCR was the method, and the copy in TCRdb shows in-frame clones only, minus some. The data contain 30,000 or so clones, approximately 91% of them singletons. The material was CD4+ or CD8+ T cells sorted from blood, obtained in a trial of the OX40 agonist ivuxolimab. The origin of the receptors is an adult with an advanced solid tumor such as melanoma, head and neck, liver or kidney cancer. Both conserved end residues are part of each CDR3. D genes are given only for firm matches. A clone size is listed for some rows: how often the clone was seen (once, few, many), or a class if it is expanded.

J gene	D gene	V gene	clone size	CDR3 DNA	CDR3 protein
TRBJ2-3	.	TRBV30	.	TGTGCCTGGGGGCCCCAGGGGCGCGATACGCAGTATTTT	CAWGPQGRDTQYF
TRBJ2-3	TRBD2	TRBV27	once	TGTGCCAGCAGTTTTGGAAGCGGGAGTATGGATACGCAGTATTTT	CASSFGSGSMDTQYF
TRBJ1-6	.	TRBV5-4	.	TGTGCCAGCAGCTTAAACAGGGAGGACTCACCCCTCCACTTT	CASSLNREDSPLHF
TRBJ2-1	TRBD2	TRBV11-2	.	TGTGCCAGCAGCTTAGAGGGGACTAGCGGGTTCTACAATGAGCAGTTCTTC	CASSLEGTSGFYNEQFF
TRBJ2-3	TRBD2	TRBV7-9	.	TGTGCCAGCAGCTTTCGAGCGGGAGGTGCAGATACGCAGTATTTT	CASSFRAGGADTQYF
TRBJ2-7	.	TRBV27	.	TGTGCCAGCAGTACTTGGGCAGGCTCCTACGAGCAGTACTTC	CASSTWAGSYEQYF
TRBJ2-1	.	TRBV30	.	TGTGCCTGGAGTGGGGGGCTTGGGGACAATGAGCAGTTCTTC	CAWSGGLGDNEQFF
TRBJ2-7	TRBD1	TRBV6-1	.	TGTGCCACCCTCGGGACAGAAACCTACGAGCAGTACTTC	CATLGTETYEQYF
TRBJ2-7	.	TRBV7-6	.	TGTGCCAGCAGCCCCCTTATAGAACTACCCTACGAGCAGTACTTC	CASSPLIELPYEQYF
TRBJ1-2	TRBD1	TRBV27	medium-sized	TGTGCCAGCAGTCCCTCATGGACAGGATGGGATGGCTACACCTTC	CASSPSWTGWDGYTF
TRBJ1-1	.	TRBV15	once	TGTGCCACCGGAGGTAGGCAGTCTCCAAGAAGAGCTTTCTTT	CATGGRQSPRRAFF